The 18 T cell receptor beta chains below all came from one sample that was sequenced in a study of tumor T cells in aggressive B-cell lymphoma. The table came from immunoSEQ multiplex PCR; TCRdb's copy has only in-frame clones and leaves some out. Among fewer than 2,000 clones listed, over 85% were seen once. The sample taken for sequencing was tumor tissue. Source of these receptors: an adult with diffuse large B cell lymphoma.

V and J are TRBV7-8 and TRBJ2-2, with TRBD1 as a possible D gene (5 bases). The ends were cut back, 5 bases at V and 7 bases at J, with 11 bases in the middle. The CDR3 consists of 13 residues. CDR1 and CDR2 (germline): SGHVS, FQNEAQ. The DNA for the CDR3 is TGTGCCAGCAGCCTCGACAGTGGCGGGGAGCTGTTTTTT. As protein: CASSLDSGGELFF.

This sequence joins TRBV27 and TRBJ1-2, with D perhaps matching TRBD1 (5 bases). The CDR3 length is 17 residues. The ends were cut back, 0 bases at V and 8 bases at J, with 22 bases in the middle. Germline CDR1 is MNHEY and CDR2 is SMNVEV (reference sequence). CDR3 amino acids: CASSLSNGVGAVAGYTF. CDR3 nucleotides: TGTGCCAGCAGTTTATCAAATGGGGTTGGGGCCGTCGCGGGCTACACCTTC.

This sequence joins TRBV5-8 and TRBJ2-1; D possibly corresponds to TRBD1 (5 bases). V was clipped by 8 bases and J by 9 bases, with 12 bases between them. This CDR3 spans 11 amino acids. The V gene's germline CDR1 is SGHTS and CDR2 YDEGEE. In DNA, the CDR3 is TGTGCCAGTTCAGGGCTCGGTGAGCAGTTCTTC. Translation: CASSGLGEQFF.

The chain combines TRBV7-9 with TRBJ2-7; unclear D gene. This CDR3 has 13 amino acids. V was cut by 2 bases and J by 3 bases, with 8 bases left in between. Germline values: CDR1 SEHNR, CDR2 FQNEAQ (reference sequence). The CDR3 bases are TGTGCCAGCAGCTTACAGAACCTCTACGAGCAGTACTTC. This codes for CASSLQNLYEQYF.

Remarks on this clone: The junction shows a germline mismatch at one end, possibly a read error. The rearrangement joins TRBV2 to TRBJ1-2, with 9 nucleotides matching TRBD1. Germline CDR1 SNHLY, CDR2 FYNNEI. The CDR3 runs 16 residues. CDR3 loop: CASSVLPGQGSYGYTF. CDR3 coding DNA: TGTGCCAGTAGTGTTCTTCCGGGACAGGGTAGTTATGGCTACACCTTC.

The gene calls are TRBV18 and TRBJ2-1, with TRBD2 matching over 9 bases. Germline CDR1 KGHSH, CDR2 LQKENI. The J segment lost 3 bases and the V segment lost 1 base, leaving 7 bases of the junction unmatched. This CDR3 is 17 amino acids long. CDR3 sequence reads: CASSPLAGDPIYNEQFF. CDR3 sequence (DNA): TGTGCCAGCTCACCACTAGCGGGGGACCCGATCTACAATGAGCAGTTCTTC.

J is TRBJ2-1 and V is TRBV10-3, with 9 bases lining up with TRBD1. V lost 7 bases, J lost 5 bases, and 12 bases stayed unmatched. The CDR3 length is 16 residues. Germline V gene data show CDR1 as ENHRY and CDR2 as SYGVKD. CDR3 nucleotide sequence: TGTGCCATCACGGGGACTCCGGACAGGGGAGACAATGAGCAGTTCTTC. It encodes CAITGTPDRGDNEQFF.

The V and J genes are TRBV30 and TRBJ2-1; D is possibly TRBD2 (6 bases). This CDR3 has 14 amino acids. V was clipped by 2 bases and J by 6 bases, with 14 bases between them. The germline V gene encodes CDR1 GTSNPN and CDR2 SVGIG (reference sequence). This CDR3 reads CAWSRDWARNEQFF. The CDR3 DNA reads TGTGCCTGGAGTAGGGACTGGGCGCGCAATGAGCAGTTCTTC.

The chain joins TRBV5-4 to TRBJ1-2; 11 nucleotides align to TRBD1. With 4 bases clipped from V and 0 bases from J, the junction kept 2 bases outside the gene matches. CDR3 length: 15 residues. Germline assignment: CDR1 SGHNT and CDR2 YYREEE (reference sequence). The CDR3 DNA sequence: TGTGCCAGCAGCGGACAGGGGGCGACTAACTATGGCTACACCTTC. Translating it yields CASSGQGATNYGYTF.

The chain's CDR3 is CASSYLQALNTEAFF. In nucleotides, the CDR3 is TGTGCCAGCAGTTACCTGCAGGCCTTGAACACTGAAGCTTTCTTT. The rearrangement uses TRBV6-5 and TRBJ1-1; D remains ambiguous. Germline CDR1 MNHEY, CDR2 SVGAGI. Trimming pared 2 bases from V and 0 bases from J, leaving 10 bases between. This CDR3 spans 15 amino acids.

The genes are TRBV7-2 and TRBJ2-7, with D possibly being TRBD2 (6 bases). V dropped 2 bases and J dropped 2 bases, with 13 bases sitting between them. From germline, CDR1 is SGHTA and CDR2 FQGNSA. The CDR3 extends over 15 amino acids. The CDR3 protein is CASSLSGRTTYEQYF. The CDR3 coding sequence is TGTGCCAGCAGCTTAAGCGGCCGGACTACCTACGAGCAGTACTTC. The whole variable domain, filled in from reference TRBV7-2 and TRBJ2-7, reads GAGVSQSPSNKVTEKGKDVELRCDPISGHTALYWYRQSLGQGLEFLIYFQGNSAPDKSGLPSDRFSAERTGGSVSTLTIQRTQQEDSAVYLCASSLSGRTTYEQYFGPGTRLTVT.

The rearrangement links TRBV6-6 to TRBJ1-4, with D perhaps matching TRBD1 (6 bases). In germline, CDR1 is MNHNY, CDR2 SVGAGI (reference sequence). The CDR3 consists of 14 residues. Trimming took off 7 bases at V and 1 base at J, with 10 bases between the two ends. The CDR3 sequence is CASMGGLTNEKLFF. CDR3 sequence (DNA): TGTGCCAGCATGGGGGGGCTAACTAATGAAAAACTGTTTTTT.

The V and J genes are TRBV4-1 and TRBJ2-2; tentatively, D is TRBD1 (6 bases). There are 15 residues in the CDR3. In germline, CDR1 is MGHRA, CDR2 YSYEKL. Trimming took 0 bases from V and 6 from J, leaving 11 bases between them. The CDR3 reads CASSQDRGRSGELFF. In DNA form, the CDR3 reads TGCGCCAGCAGCCAAGACAGGGGCAGATCCGGGGAGCTGTTTTTT.

The chain employs TRBV10-3 and TRBJ2-7, with a tentative D call TRBD1 (6 bases). Germline values: CDR1 ENHRY, CDR2 SYGVKD. The CDR3 totals 14 residues. Between the trimmed V and J ends, which lost 10 bases and 1 base, there was a span of 17 bases. The CDR3 reads CATFNGGDSYEQYF. The CDR3 DNA reads as TGTGCCACCTTTAATGGGGGCGATTCCTACGAGCAGTACTTC.

This clone was seen once. The chain recombines TRBV10-2 with TRBJ2-5, with D possibly TRBD2 on 5 matching bases. The CDR3 contains 13 residues. From germline, CDR1 is WSHSY and CDR2 SAAADI. Trimming cost V 5 bases and J 2 bases, with 9 bases left between them. CDR3 loop: CASSMTKQETQYF. CDR3 sequence (DNA): TGCGCCAGCAGTATGACTAAGCAAGAGACCCAGTACTTC.

The chain links TRBV9 to TRBJ1-1, with TRBD1 matching over 12 bases. The germline gives CDR1 SGDLS, CDR2 YYNGEE. This CDR3 spans 15 amino acids. Trimming at V came to 4 bases and at J to 11 bases, leaving 12 bases not matched to a gene. The CDR3 coding sequence is TGTGCCAGCAGCCCCTGGGACAGGGGGCTAGGATGGGCTTTCTTT. Residues: CASSPWDRGLGWAFF.

V is TRBV5-6 and J is TRBJ2-3; 11 bases match TRBD2. With 4 bases clipped from V and 3 bases from J, the junction kept 10 bases outside the gene matches. This CDR3 contains 17 residues. Per the germline V gene, CDR1 is SGHDT and CDR2 is YYEEEE. The CDR3 reads CASSGTGGLAVTDTQYF. In nucleotides, the CDR3 is TGTGCCAGCAGCGGAACAGGGGGACTAGCGGTAACAGATACGCAGTATTTT.

This chain links TRBV18 with TRBJ1-3; no clear D. Germline CDR1 reads KGHSH; CDR2 reads LQKENI. Trimming stripped 0 bases from V and 1 base from J, with 4 bases between. This CDR3 comprises 14 residues. The CDR3 region is CASSPPTSGNTIYF. CDR3 coding DNA: TGTGCCAGCTCACCACCGACTTCTGGAAACACCATATATTTT.